Reported below is one T cell receptor beta chain. The data derive from a study of blood T cell repertoires in COVID-19. Whole-study context: Samples representing acute and convalescent COVID-19 were sourced from the United States, Italy and Spain. T cells, B-cell-depleted T cells, or PBMCs provided the cDNA or gDNA that served as material.

Original methodology: From reference gene primer amplification, estimates of nucleated cell counts were derived. Method: immunoSEQ multiplex PCR; TCRdb's copy keeps in-frame clones and lacks some. V, J and clone size reflect that table, while D and trimming were determined from the DNA. Seen here are about 240,000 clones, 88% observed once, and the top ten hold approximately 0.8%. Sequencing input: peripheral blood. The source is a woman between 25 and 40 years old with acute or convalescent COVID-19.

CDR3 in amino acids: CASSLDIRDFGEQYF. The CDR3 DNA reads TGTGCCAGCAGCTTGGACATCAGGGATTTTGGCGAGCAGTACTTC. This chain links TRBV5-4 with TRBJ2-7; maybe TRBD1 (5 bases). V gave up 0 bases and J gave up 6 bases, with 16 bases separating them. The V gene's germline CDR1 is SGHNT and CDR2 YYREEE (reference sequence). The CDR3 length is 15 residues.